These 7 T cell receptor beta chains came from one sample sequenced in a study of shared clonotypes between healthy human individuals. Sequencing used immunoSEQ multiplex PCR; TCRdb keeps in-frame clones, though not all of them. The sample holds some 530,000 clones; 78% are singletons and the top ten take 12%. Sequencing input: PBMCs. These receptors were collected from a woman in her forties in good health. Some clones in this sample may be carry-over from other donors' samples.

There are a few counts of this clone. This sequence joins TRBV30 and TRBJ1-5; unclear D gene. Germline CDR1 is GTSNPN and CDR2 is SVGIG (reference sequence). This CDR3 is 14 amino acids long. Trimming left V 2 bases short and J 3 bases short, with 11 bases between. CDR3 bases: TGTGCCTGGAGTTTGGACGGAGACAATCAGCCCCAGCATTTT. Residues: CAWSLDGDNQPQHF.

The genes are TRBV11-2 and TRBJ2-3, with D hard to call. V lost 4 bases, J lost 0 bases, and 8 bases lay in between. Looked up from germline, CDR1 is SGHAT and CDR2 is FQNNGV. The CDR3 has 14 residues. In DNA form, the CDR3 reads TGTGCCAGCAGCTCACCCAGTAGCACAGATACGCAGTATTTT. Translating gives CASSSPSSTDTQYF.

CDR3 coding DNA: TGCGCCAGCAGCTTCGCAGGGAGTGGGGCCAACGTCCTGACTTTC. Encoded protein: CASSFAGSGANVLTF. V usage is TRBV5-1 and J usage is TRBJ2-6; tentatively, D is TRBD1 or TRBD2 (5 bases each). Germline lookup yields CDR1 SGHRS and CDR2 YFSETQ. Trimming shortened V by 2 bases and J by 3 bases, and 9 bases separated the two germline ends. The CDR3 extends over 15 amino acids.

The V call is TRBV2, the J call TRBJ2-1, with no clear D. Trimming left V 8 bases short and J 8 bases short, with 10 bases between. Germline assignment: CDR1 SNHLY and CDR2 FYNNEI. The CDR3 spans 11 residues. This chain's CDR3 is CASRFVYEQFF. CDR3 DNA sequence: TGTGCCAGCCGCTTTGTATATGAGCAGTTCTTC.

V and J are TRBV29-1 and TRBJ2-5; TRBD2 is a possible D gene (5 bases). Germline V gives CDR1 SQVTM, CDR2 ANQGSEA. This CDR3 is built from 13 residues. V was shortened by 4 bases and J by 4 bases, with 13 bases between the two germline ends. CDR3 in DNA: TGCAGCGTTGCACGGGTCAGCGGAGAGACCCAGTACTTC. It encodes CSVARVSGETQYF.

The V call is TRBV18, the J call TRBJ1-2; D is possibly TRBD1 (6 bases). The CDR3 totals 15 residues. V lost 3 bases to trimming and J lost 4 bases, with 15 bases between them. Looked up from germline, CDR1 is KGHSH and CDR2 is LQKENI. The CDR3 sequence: CASSPSGARGYGYTF. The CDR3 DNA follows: TGTGCCAGCTCACCTTCGGGGGCGCGAGGCTATGGCTACACCTTC.

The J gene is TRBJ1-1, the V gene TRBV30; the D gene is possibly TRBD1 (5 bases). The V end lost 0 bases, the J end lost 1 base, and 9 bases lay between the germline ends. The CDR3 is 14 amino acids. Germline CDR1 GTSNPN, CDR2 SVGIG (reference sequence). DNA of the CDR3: TGTGCCTGGAGTGTAGGGCAGGGGAACACTGAAGCTTTCTTT. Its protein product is CAWSVGQGNTEAFF.